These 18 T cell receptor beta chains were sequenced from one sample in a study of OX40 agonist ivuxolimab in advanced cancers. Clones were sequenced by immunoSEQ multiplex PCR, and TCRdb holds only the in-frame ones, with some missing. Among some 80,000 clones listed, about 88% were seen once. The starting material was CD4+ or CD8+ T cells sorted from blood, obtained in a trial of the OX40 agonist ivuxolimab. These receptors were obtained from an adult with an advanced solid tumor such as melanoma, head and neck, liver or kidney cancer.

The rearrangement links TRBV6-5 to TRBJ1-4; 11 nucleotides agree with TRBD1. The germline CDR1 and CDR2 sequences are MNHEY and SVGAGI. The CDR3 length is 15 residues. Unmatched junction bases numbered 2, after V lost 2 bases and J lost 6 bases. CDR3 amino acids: CASSYGQGADEKLFF. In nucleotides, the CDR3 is TGTGCCAGCAGTTACGGACAGGGGGCGGATGAAAAACTGTTTTTT.

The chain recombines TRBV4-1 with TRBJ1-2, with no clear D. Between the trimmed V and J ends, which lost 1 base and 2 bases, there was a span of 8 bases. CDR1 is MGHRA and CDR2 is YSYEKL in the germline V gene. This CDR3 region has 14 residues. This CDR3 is CASSQASGNYGYTF. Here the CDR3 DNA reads TGCGCCAGCAGCCAAGCCTCCGGCAACTATGGCTACACCTTC.

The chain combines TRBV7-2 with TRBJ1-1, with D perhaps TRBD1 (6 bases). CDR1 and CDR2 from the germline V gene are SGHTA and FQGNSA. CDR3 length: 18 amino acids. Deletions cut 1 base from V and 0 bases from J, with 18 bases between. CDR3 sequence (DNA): TGTGCCAGCAGCTTAGGTTTTTCCAGGGGCGCGATGAACACTGAAGCTTTCTTT. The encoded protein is CASSLGFSRGAMNTEAFF.

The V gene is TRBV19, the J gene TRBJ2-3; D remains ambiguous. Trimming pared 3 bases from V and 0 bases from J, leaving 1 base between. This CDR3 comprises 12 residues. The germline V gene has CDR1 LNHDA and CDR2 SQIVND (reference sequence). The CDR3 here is CASSISTDTQYF. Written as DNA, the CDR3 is TGTGCCAGTAGTATTAGCACAGATACGCAGTATTTT.

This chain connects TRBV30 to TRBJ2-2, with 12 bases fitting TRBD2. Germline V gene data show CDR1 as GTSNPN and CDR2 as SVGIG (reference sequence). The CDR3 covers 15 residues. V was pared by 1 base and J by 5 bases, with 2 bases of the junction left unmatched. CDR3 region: CAWSELAGGTGELFF. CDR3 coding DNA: TGTGCCTGGAGTGAACTAGCGGGAGGTACCGGGGAGCTGTTTTTT.

CDR3 sequence (DNA): TGTGCCAGCAGCCCGGCCCCCTCAGATACGCAGTATTTT. Protein product: CASSPAPSDTQYF. This chain uses TRBV5-5 with TRBJ2-3; D unresolved. The CDR3 has 13 residues. Germline lookup yields CDR1 SGHKS and CDR2 YYEKEE (reference sequence). V was shortened by 4 bases and J by 4 bases, with 10 bases between the two germline ends.

In DNA form, the CDR3 reads TGTGCCAGCAGCTTAGGGGAGGGGGCGCCGTATGGCTACACCTTC. Translating gives CASSLGEGAPYGYTF. The rearrangement joins TRBV7-9 to TRBJ1-2, with 7 bases identical to TRBD1. Trimming took 1 base from V and 5 from J; bases not matched to a gene: 7. CDR3 length: 15 residues. Germline CDR1 SEHNR, CDR2 FQNEAQ (reference sequence).

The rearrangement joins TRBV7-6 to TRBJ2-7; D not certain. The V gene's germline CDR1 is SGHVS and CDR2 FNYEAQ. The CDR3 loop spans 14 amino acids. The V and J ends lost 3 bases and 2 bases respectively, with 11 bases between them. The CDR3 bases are TGTGCCAGCAGCTTCCGAGACGACACCTACGAGCAGTACTTC. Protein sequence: CASSFRDDTYEQYF.

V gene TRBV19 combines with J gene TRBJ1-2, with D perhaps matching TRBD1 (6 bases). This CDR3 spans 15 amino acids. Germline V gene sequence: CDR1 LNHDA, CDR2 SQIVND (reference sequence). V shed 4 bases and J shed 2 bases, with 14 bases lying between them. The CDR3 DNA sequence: TGTGCCAGTAGTAACGGACAGCATCTAAACTATGGCTACACCTTC. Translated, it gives CASSNGQHLNYGYTF.

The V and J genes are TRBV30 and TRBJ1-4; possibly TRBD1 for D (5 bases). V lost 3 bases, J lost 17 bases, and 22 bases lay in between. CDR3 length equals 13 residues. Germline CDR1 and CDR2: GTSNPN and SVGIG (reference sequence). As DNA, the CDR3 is TGTGCCTGGAGGCCAATGGTGTTTCCAGGGATATTTTTT. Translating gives CAWRPMVFPGIFF.

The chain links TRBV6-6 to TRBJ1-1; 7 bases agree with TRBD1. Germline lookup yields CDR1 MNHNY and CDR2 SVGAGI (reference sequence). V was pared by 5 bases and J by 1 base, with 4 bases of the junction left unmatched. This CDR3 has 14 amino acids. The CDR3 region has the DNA TGTGCCAGCAGTGGTTACAGGGGGAACACTGAAGCTTTCTTT. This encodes CASSGYRGNTEAFF.

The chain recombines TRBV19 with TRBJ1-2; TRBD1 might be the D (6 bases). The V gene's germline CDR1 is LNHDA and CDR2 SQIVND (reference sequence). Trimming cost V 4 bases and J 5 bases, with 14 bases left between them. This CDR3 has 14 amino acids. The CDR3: CASSTRQEEYGYTF. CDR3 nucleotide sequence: TGTGCCAGTAGTACTAGACAGGAGGAATATGGCTACACCTTC.

The CDR3 region is CASSLKGGVPYEQYF. CDR3 DNA sequence: TGTGCCAGCAGTTTGAAAGGGGGGGTACCCTACGAGCAGTACTTC. V gene TRBV27 combines with J gene TRBJ2-7; weak D call: TRBD2 (7 bases). The CDR3 totals 15 residues. CDR1 is MNHEY, CDR2 SMNVEV, per germline (reference sequence). Trimming shortened V by 3 bases and J by 2 bases, and 14 bases separated the two germline ends.

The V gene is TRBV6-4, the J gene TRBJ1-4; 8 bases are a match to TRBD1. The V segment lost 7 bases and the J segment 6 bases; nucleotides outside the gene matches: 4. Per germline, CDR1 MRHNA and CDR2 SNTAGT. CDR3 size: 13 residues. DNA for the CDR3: TGTGCCAGCAACCAGACAGGGGATGAAAAACTGTTTTTT. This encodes CASNQTGDEKLFF.

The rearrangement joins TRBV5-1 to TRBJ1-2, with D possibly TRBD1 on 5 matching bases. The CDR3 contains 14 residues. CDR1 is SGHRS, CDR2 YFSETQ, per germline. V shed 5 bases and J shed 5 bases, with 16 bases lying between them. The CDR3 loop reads CASSPEGQVYGYTF. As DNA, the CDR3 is TGCGCCAGCAGTCCCGAGGGGCAGGTATATGGCTACACCTTC.

CDR3 sequence reads: CASSAPDTVYEQYF. In DNA, the CDR3 is TGTGCCAGCAGCGCCCCTGATACGGTTTACGAGCAGTACTTC. This rearrangement joins TRBV9 to TRBJ2-7, with no clear D. Trimming pared 3 bases from V and 4 bases from J, leaving 14 bases between. The CDR3 loop spans 14 amino acids. The germline CDR1 and CDR2 sequences are SGDLS and YYNGEE.

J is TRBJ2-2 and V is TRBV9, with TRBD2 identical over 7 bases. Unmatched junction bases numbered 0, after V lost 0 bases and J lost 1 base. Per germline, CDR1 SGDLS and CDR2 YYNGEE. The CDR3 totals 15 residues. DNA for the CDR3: TGTGCCAGCAGCGTAGGCGGGGGGAACACCGGGGAGCTGTTTTTT. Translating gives CASSVGGGNTGELFF.

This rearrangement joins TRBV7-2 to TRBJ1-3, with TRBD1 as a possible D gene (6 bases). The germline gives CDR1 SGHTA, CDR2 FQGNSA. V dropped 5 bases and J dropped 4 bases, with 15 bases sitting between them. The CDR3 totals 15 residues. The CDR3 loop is CASSPLGGHGNTIYF. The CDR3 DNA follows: TGTGCCAGCAGCCCACTGGGGGGGCACGGAAACACCATATATTTT.